Below are 2 T cell receptor beta chains sequenced from a single sample in a study of blood T cell repertoires in COVID-19. The repertoire was sequenced with immunoSEQ multiplex PCR; TCRdb's copy has only in-frame clones and lacks some. The sample consists of under 300,000 clones, 86% of them appearing once. Sequencing input: peripheral blood. Receptors originate from a man between 60 and 75 years old with acute or convalescent COVID-19.

The rearrangement joins TRBV29-1 to TRBJ2-2; TRBD1 matches 9 bases. There are 13 residues in the CDR3. CDR1 is SQVTM and CDR2 is ANQGSEA in the germline V gene. V was clipped by 3 bases and J by 7 bases; unmatched bases: 3. CDR3 coding DNA: TGCAGCGTTGAGGACAGGGGATTCGGGGAGCTGTTTTTT. This sequence encodes CSVEDRGFGELFF.

The chain has TRBV6-5 and TRBJ1-1; perhaps TRBD1 as D (5 bases). Trimming took off 5 bases at V and 5 bases at J, with 18 bases between the two ends. The length of the CDR3 is 15 residues. Germline loops: CDR1 MNHEY, CDR2 SVGAGI. The CDR3 coding sequence is TGTGCCAGCAGTCGGGGCGTCACCGGGAGGACTGAAGCTTTCTTT. Translation gives CASSRGVTGRTEAFF.